The rows below give T cell receptor beta chains drawn from one sample of a study of blood T cell repertoires in COVID-19. Measured with immunoSEQ multiplex PCR; TCRdb has only the in-frame clones, and not every one. The profile covers tens of thousands of clones, with roughly 80% appearing a single time and about 14% taken by the ten largest. The sequenced sample consisted of peripheral blood. The receptors shown here come from a woman of 80 years or more with acute or convalescent COVID-19. Each CDR3 is given with its conserved first and last residue. The D gene is left open where the match is weak. Size tells how often a clone was seen (once, few, many) or the class of an expanded clone, and some rows leave it out.

d_call: TRBD1
v_call: TRBV11-2
clone_size: once
j_call: TRBJ1-2
cdr3_nt: TGTGCCAGCAGCTTAGGCCGGGGACAGGGGAATGGCTACACCTTC
cdr3_aa: CASSLGRGQGNGYTF

d_call: TRBD1
v_call: TRBV3-1/TRBV3-2
clone_size: few
j_call: TRBJ1-3
cdr3_nt: TGTGCCAGCAGCCAGGCCGGGACAGGGTGGAACACCATATATTTT
cdr3_aa: CASSQAGTGWNTIYF

d_call: -
v_call: TRBV6-2/TRBV6-3
clone_size: once
j_call: TRBJ1-5
cdr3_nt: TGTGCCAGCAGTTATATCCCTCCACAGGGATGGAATCAGCCCCAGCATTTT
cdr3_aa: CASSYIPPQGWNQPQHF

d_call: TRBD1
v_call: TRBV28
clone_size: -
j_call: TRBJ1-5
cdr3_nt: TGTGCCAGCAGCCCGGGACAGGGTCACAATCAGCCCCAGCATTTT
cdr3_aa: CASSPGQGHNQPQHF

d_call: -
v_call: TRBV19
clone_size: -
j_call: TRBJ1-4
cdr3_nt: TGTGCCAGTAGAAAGGACAGAGTTAATGAAAAACTGTTTTTT
cdr3_aa: CASRKDRVNEKLFF

d_call: -
v_call: TRBV30
clone_size: -
j_call: TRBJ1-2
cdr3_nt: TGTGCCTGGAGGACCGAGGGGGTTTTGGGTGGCTACACCTTC
cdr3_aa: CAWRTEGVLGGYTF

d_call: -
v_call: TRBV27
clone_size: -
j_call: TRBJ1-1
cdr3_nt: TGTGCCAGCAGTTTGCCGGGGGGGAACACTGAAGCTTTCTTT
cdr3_aa: CASSLPGGNTEAFF

d_call: TRBD2
v_call: TRBV27
clone_size: -
j_call: TRBJ2-2
cdr3_nt: TGTGCCAGCAGTTTACTCGCCGGCGGGAGGAACACCGGGGAGCTGTTTTTT
cdr3_aa: CASSLLAGGRNTGELFF

d_call: TRBD2
v_call: TRBV3-1/TRBV3-2
clone_size: few
j_call: TRBJ2-2
cdr3_nt: TGTGCCAGCAGCCCCCCTTTTGGACTAGCGGGGGAGAACACCGGGGAGCTGTTTTTT
cdr3_aa: CASSPPFGLAGENTGELFF

d_call: -
v_call: TRBV5-6
clone_size: -
j_call: TRBJ1-4
cdr3_nt: TGTGCCAGCAGCTTGCCAGGGCAGGGGAATGAAAAACTGTTTTTT
cdr3_aa: CASSLPGQGNEKLFF

d_call: -
v_call: TRBV6-4
clone_size: once
j_call: TRBJ2-1
cdr3_nt: TGTGCCAGCAGTGTAAAACTAGGGAATGAGCAGTTCTTC
cdr3_aa: CASSVKLGNEQFF

d_call: -
v_call: TRBV27
clone_size: -
j_call: TRBJ1-1
cdr3_nt: TGTGCCAGCAGTTTATTAGGAGCTGAAGCTTTCTTT
cdr3_aa: CASSLLGAEAFF

d_call: -
v_call: TRBV19
clone_size: few
j_call: TRBJ2-5
cdr3_nt: TGTGCCAGTAGTATAGTAGGGGGTTTGGAGACCCAGTACTTC
cdr3_aa: CASSIVGGLETQYF

d_call: -
v_call: TRBV5-1
clone_size: -
j_call: TRBJ2-5
cdr3_nt: TGCGCCAGCAGCTTGTGGGGGCTCGGGGAACAAGAGACCCAGTACTTC
cdr3_aa: CASSLWGLGEQETQYF

d_call: -
v_call: TRBV4-1
clone_size: once
j_call: TRBJ1-5
cdr3_nt: TGCGCCAGCAGCCAAGGGTCGGAGCGAGGTCAGCCCCAGCATTTT
cdr3_aa: CASSQGSERGQPQHF

d_call: -
v_call: TRBV5-4
clone_size: -
j_call: TRBJ2-7
cdr3_nt: TGTGCCAGCAGCTTGCGAGATTTCGAGCAGTACTTC
cdr3_aa: CASSLRDFEQYF

d_call: TRBD1
v_call: TRBV10-3
clone_size: -
j_call: TRBJ1-3
cdr3_nt: TGTGCCATCAGCGGAAGGGGGCAGGGGGTCGGAAACACCATATATTTT
cdr3_aa: CAISGRGQGVGNTIYF

d_call: -
v_call: TRBV30
clone_size: -
j_call: TRBJ1-1
cdr3_nt: TGTGCCTGGAGGTCCCCCGGGGGAAACACTGAAGCTTTCTTT
cdr3_aa: CAWRSPGGNTEAFF

d_call: -
v_call: TRBV27
clone_size: -
j_call: TRBJ1-4
cdr3_nt: TGTGCCACCCTTTGGGGAGCAAGCGAAAAACTGTTTTTT
cdr3_aa: CATLWGASEKLFF

d_call: -
v_call: TRBV9
clone_size: once
j_call: TRBJ2-2
cdr3_nt: TGTGCCAGCAGCGTAAGCGCGAACACCGGGGAGCTGTTTTTT
cdr3_aa: CASSVSANTGELFF

d_call: TRBD1
v_call: TRBV5-1
clone_size: -
j_call: TRBJ2-7
cdr3_nt: TGCGCCAGCAGCCGGACAGGGGGAGGCTACGAGCAGTACTTC
cdr3_aa: CASSRTGGGYEQYF

d_call: -
v_call: TRBV24-1
clone_size: -
j_call: TRBJ2-7
cdr3_nt: TGTGCCACCAGTGTTGAGACAGTGGGCTACGAGCAGTACTTC
cdr3_aa: CATSVETVGYEQYF

d_call: -
v_call: TRBV5-4
clone_size: -
j_call: TRBJ1-5
cdr3_nt: TGTGCCAGCAGCTTACAGGGTAGCAATCAGCCCCAGCATTTT
cdr3_aa: CASSLQGSNQPQHF

d_call: -
v_call: TRBV10-3
clone_size: -
j_call: TRBJ1-1
cdr3_nt: TGTGCCTCCCGGCGGGATTTTAACACTGAAGCTTTCTTT
cdr3_aa: CASRRDFNTEAFF

d_call: TRBD1
v_call: TRBV29-1
clone_size: -
j_call: TRBJ1-2
cdr3_nt: TGCAGCGCCCTGATCGTACAGGGGAGCTATGGCTACACCTTC
cdr3_aa: CSALIVQGSYGYTF

d_call: TRBD1
v_call: TRBV7-2
clone_size: -
j_call: TRBJ1-4
cdr3_nt: TGTGCCAGCAGCCCAGGGGGAAGTCCGGCTACTAGTCGAAATGAAAAACTGTTTTTT
cdr3_aa: CASSPGGSPATSRNEKLFF

d_call: TRBD1
v_call: TRBV11-1
clone_size: -
j_call: TRBJ1-6
cdr3_nt: TGTGCCAGCATTCGCGGGACAGGGGTTAATTCACCCCTCCACTTT
cdr3_aa: CASIRGTGVNSPLHF

d_call: TRBD1
v_call: TRBV28
clone_size: few
j_call: TRBJ1-1
cdr3_nt: TGTGCCAGCAGTCCGGGACAGGGAAAAGCTTTCTTT
cdr3_aa: CASSPGQGKAFF

d_call: -
v_call: TRBV4-1
clone_size: -
j_call: TRBJ1-4
cdr3_nt: TGCGCCAGCAGCCAAGTTTGGGGCGGAAAACTGTTTTTT
cdr3_aa: CASSQVWGGKLFF

d_call: -
v_call: TRBV18
clone_size: few
j_call: TRBJ1-1
cdr3_nt: TGTGCCAGCTCACCCGGGGAGAACACTGAAGCTTTCTTT
cdr3_aa: CASSPGENTEAFF

d_call: TRBD1
v_call: TRBV4-3
clone_size: -
j_call: TRBJ1-2
cdr3_nt: TGCGCCAGCAGCTACGACAGGGGCCCCGACTATGGCTACACCTTC
cdr3_aa: CASSYDRGPDYGYTF

d_call: -
v_call: TRBV2
clone_size: -
j_call: TRBJ1-6
cdr3_nt: TGTGCCAGCAATGGGGACACCTTCCCCCTCCACTTT
cdr3_aa: CASNGDTFPLHF

d_call: -
v_call: TRBV11-3
clone_size: -
j_call: TRBJ1-1
cdr3_nt: TGTGCCAGCAGCTTAGGACAGAACACTGAAGCTTTCTTT
cdr3_aa: CASSLGQNTEAFF

d_call: -
v_call: TRBV11-2
clone_size: -
j_call: TRBJ2-3
cdr3_nt: TGTGCCAGCAGCCGGGGGGATACGCAGTATTTT
cdr3_aa: CASSRGDTQYF

d_call: -
v_call: TRBV5-5
clone_size: -
j_call: TRBJ1-3
cdr3_nt: TGTGCCAGCAGTGATGTGAGACAGCGAACCTCTGGAAACACCATATATTTT
cdr3_aa: CASSDVRQRTSGNTIYF

d_call: -
v_call: TRBV7-2
clone_size: -
j_call: TRBJ1-6
cdr3_nt: TGTGCCAGCAGGAGTTACAGCACGATTAATAATTCACCCCTCCACTTT
cdr3_aa: CASRSYSTINNSPLHF

d_call: TRBD2
v_call: TRBV5-4
clone_size: few
j_call: TRBJ2-1
cdr3_nt: TGTGCCAGCAGCGTGGGACTAGCGGAAAGGAATGAGCAGTTCTTC
cdr3_aa: CASSVGLAERNEQFF

d_call: -
v_call: TRBV14
clone_size: -
j_call: TRBJ1-1
cdr3_nt: TGTGCCAGCAGCCAACTACAGGGGAACACTGAAGCTTTCTTT
cdr3_aa: CASSQLQGNTEAFF

d_call: TRBD1
v_call: TRBV18
clone_size: few
j_call: TRBJ1-2
cdr3_nt: TGTGCCAGCTCACCAACTATAGGGACAGGAAACTATGGCTACACCTTC
cdr3_aa: CASSPTIGTGNYGYTF

d_call: TRBD1
v_call: TRBV7-2
clone_size: -
j_call: TRBJ2-3
cdr3_nt: TGTGCCAGCAGCTCCGGGACAGTCACAGATACGCAGTATTTT
cdr3_aa: CASSSGTVTDTQYF

d_call: -
v_call: TRBV27
clone_size: -
j_call: TRBJ2-3
cdr3_nt: TGTGCCAGCGGGGGACAGCGGGGGCGTAGCACAGATACGCAGTATTTT
cdr3_aa: CASGGQRGRSTDTQYF

d_call: TRBD1
v_call: TRBV27
clone_size: once
j_call: TRBJ1-1
cdr3_nt: TGTGCCAGCAGTTTTAGCCAGGGGGCCTTTCAGAACACTGAAGCTTTCTTT
cdr3_aa: CASSFSQGAFQNTEAFF

d_call: -
v_call: TRBV7-2
clone_size: -
j_call: TRBJ1-2
cdr3_nt: TGTGCCAGCAGCTTAGGGGGGGTAGGAAACTATGGCTACACCTTC
cdr3_aa: CASSLGGVGNYGYTF

d_call: TRBD2
v_call: TRBV19
clone_size: -
j_call: TRBJ2-7
cdr3_nt: TGTGCCAGTAGTACGGGGGCGATAGCGGGGAGCTACGAGCAGTACTTC
cdr3_aa: CASSTGAIAGSYEQYF

d_call: TRBD1
v_call: TRBV3-1/TRBV3-2
clone_size: -
j_call: TRBJ1-2
cdr3_nt: TGTGCCAGCAGCCAAGCGAACAGGGGGAACTATGGCTACACCTTC
cdr3_aa: CASSQANRGNYGYTF

d_call: -
v_call: TRBV9
clone_size: few
j_call: TRBJ1-1
cdr3_nt: TGTGCCAGCAGCGTATTGGCGGAGAACACTGAAGCTTTCTTT
cdr3_aa: CASSVLAENTEAFF

d_call: -
v_call: TRBV3-1/TRBV3-2
clone_size: -
j_call: TRBJ1-2
cdr3_nt: TGTGCCAGCAGCCAAGGAGGGTGGGACTACACCTTC
cdr3_aa: CASSQGGWDYTF

d_call: -
v_call: TRBV3-1/TRBV3-2
clone_size: -
j_call: TRBJ1-2
cdr3_nt: TGTGCCAGCAGCCAATTTAGAGGGGAGGACTATGGCTACACCTTC
cdr3_aa: CASSQFRGEDYGYTF

d_call: TRBD1
v_call: TRBV19
clone_size: few
j_call: TRBJ1-5
cdr3_nt: TGTGCCAGTCACGGAGGGACAGGCCTACGGGGCAATCAGCCCCAGCATTTT
cdr3_aa: CASHGGTGLRGNQPQHF

d_call: -
v_call: TRBV27
clone_size: few
j_call: TRBJ1-1
cdr3_nt: TGTGCCGCGCACGGGGTGACCGAAGCTTTCTTT
cdr3_aa: CAAHGVTEAFF

d_call: TRBD1
v_call: TRBV9
clone_size: few
j_call: TRBJ1-1
cdr3_nt: TGTGCCAGCAGCCCTCGGGACAGGGGACAAGCTTTCTTT
cdr3_aa: CASSPRDRGQAFF

d_call: TRBD2
v_call: TRBV3-1/TRBV3-2
clone_size: -
j_call: TRBJ2-2
cdr3_nt: TGTGCCAGCAGCCAGACACCGGGACTAGCGGGGGTCGGGGAGCTGTTTTTT
cdr3_aa: CASSQTPGLAGVGELFF

d_call: -
v_call: TRBV28
clone_size: -
j_call: TRBJ1-5
cdr3_nt: TGTGCCAGCAGATTCAGGGGTCCCCAGCATTTT
cdr3_aa: CASRFRGPQHF

d_call: -
v_call: TRBV5-1
clone_size: few
j_call: TRBJ2-7
cdr3_nt: TGCGCCAGCAGCTTGGAAGGGGTGGGGTACGAGCAGTACTTC
cdr3_aa: CASSLEGVGYEQYF

d_call: TRBD2
v_call: TRBV19
clone_size: -
j_call: TRBJ2-7
cdr3_nt: TGTGCCAGTAGTGCCGGACTAGCGGAGAGCTCCTACGAGCAGTACTTC
cdr3_aa: CASSAGLAESSYEQYF

d_call: TRBD1
v_call: TRBV4-2
clone_size: -
j_call: TRBJ2-5
cdr3_nt: TGTGCCAGCAGCCAAGATTACAGGGGTCAAGAGACCCAGTACTTC
cdr3_aa: CASSQDYRGQETQYF

d_call: -
v_call: TRBV5-4
clone_size: -
j_call: TRBJ2-3
cdr3_nt: TGTGCCAGCAGCTTGGACCAGGGCACAGATACGCAGTATTTT
cdr3_aa: CASSLDQGTDTQYF

d_call: -
v_call: TRBV6-5
clone_size: -
j_call: TRBJ1-1
cdr3_nt: TGTGCCAGCAACGGGGAAGGAAGCACTGAAGCTTTCTTT
cdr3_aa: CASNGEGSTEAFF

d_call: TRBD2
v_call: TRBV30
clone_size: -
j_call: TRBJ2-1
cdr3_nt: TGTGCCTGGAGTCGTGCAGCGGGGGTCCCCGGCCATGAGCAGTTCTTC
cdr3_aa: CAWSRAAGVPGHEQFF